This record covers a single T cell receptor (beta chain). Its target antigen remains unknown. No much larger clonotype is one base removed from it; base qualities were not supplied. The library was obtained by the immunoSEQ multiplex PCR assay. For most patients, high-throughput TCR-beta CDR3 sequencing of genomic DNA was performed by Adaptive Biotechnologies. The original pipeline was this. Adaptive's ImmunoSEQ software supplied the TCR sequencing data for roughly 17 patients, while MiXCR and VDJtools were used to process three other patients. CDR3 nucleotide sequences shared by donor and recipient were removed because the origin of these sequences could not be assigned. To count as alloreactive, a clone needed at least 2-fold expansion over unstimulated cells and a minimum CFSE-low frequency of 0.002% (template counts) or 0.001% (read counts). A clone was considered mappable if detected in the sequenced pre-transplant spleen, lymph node, or MLR CFSE-low populations of the donor or recipient. The cumulative frequency of alloreactive clones was calculated as a percentage of all sequences, weighted by copy number. TCRdb limited this immuneACCESS table to in-frame rearrangements with V and J called. A share of clones is missing; checked studies link under half to unresolved V genes, and the rest is unexplained. Clone size and the V and J calls come from that table; the DNA yielded D and trimming. The table for this sample lists 43,000 or so clones; roughly 95% of them were counted only once. The leading ten clones occupy about 1.4% of the sample.

This sample was included in a study of graft-versus-host responses after intestinal transplantation (dated by TCRdb to about 2021). Regarding the research as a whole: The transplants that recipients received were multivisceral, liver-intestinal, or isolated intestinal. Instead of going to the commercial service, samples from a few later patients were sequenced in-house on an Illumina MiSeq and processed with MiXCR. Donor T cell macrochimerism was defined as a peak of at least 4% donor T cells among recipient peripheral blood mononuclear cells. Alloreactive clones were identified by sequencing pre-transplant mixed lymphocyte reaction products and comparing them with unstimulated pre-transplant donor and recipient T cells. A cohort of about two dozen intestinal transplant recipients, including one retransplant, was enrolled, and a few patients lacking pretransplant specimens were excluded. Graft-versus-host and host-versus-graft alloreactive T cell clones were tracked in the graft, circulation and bone marrow after intestinal transplantation using bulk TCR-beta CDR3 sequencing. All recipients received anti-thymocyte globulin induction followed by maintenance tacrolimus and steroids for 3 to 4 years.

Blood samples were collected up to 4 times in the first month after transplant and then at least monthly when available. The V end loses 6 bases and the J end loses 5 bases, and a stretch of 8 bases separates them. The CDR3 starts with the cysteine, ends with the phenylalanine, and has 11 residues. Only the CDR3 DNA stays, 33 bases, in frame from base 1. CDR1 and CDR2 (SGHDT, YYEEEE) derive from the germline V gene. What the study reported, not specific to this receptor: High GvH to HvG T cell clonal ratios were observed in the allografts of patients with donor T cell macrochimerism. Peak levels of circulating GvH clones were associated with declines in HvG clones early after transplant. The relatively low number and heterogeneity of intestinal transplant patients limited the conclusions. GvH clones were found in recipient bone marrow, and some of the GvH clones appeared earlier in ileal mucosa or blood, which is consistent with an intestinal mucosal origin.

The origin of this receptor is a human patient who received an intestinal transplant, so some T cells may come from the graft donor. The sequencing here drew on PBMCs, taken 335 days after intestinal transplant. Recombination joined TRBV5-6 with TRBJ2-5, with no D gene named confidently. The CDR3 here reads CASNLRETQYF. DNA sequence: TGTGCCAGCAACCTCCGGGAGACCCAGTACTTC.